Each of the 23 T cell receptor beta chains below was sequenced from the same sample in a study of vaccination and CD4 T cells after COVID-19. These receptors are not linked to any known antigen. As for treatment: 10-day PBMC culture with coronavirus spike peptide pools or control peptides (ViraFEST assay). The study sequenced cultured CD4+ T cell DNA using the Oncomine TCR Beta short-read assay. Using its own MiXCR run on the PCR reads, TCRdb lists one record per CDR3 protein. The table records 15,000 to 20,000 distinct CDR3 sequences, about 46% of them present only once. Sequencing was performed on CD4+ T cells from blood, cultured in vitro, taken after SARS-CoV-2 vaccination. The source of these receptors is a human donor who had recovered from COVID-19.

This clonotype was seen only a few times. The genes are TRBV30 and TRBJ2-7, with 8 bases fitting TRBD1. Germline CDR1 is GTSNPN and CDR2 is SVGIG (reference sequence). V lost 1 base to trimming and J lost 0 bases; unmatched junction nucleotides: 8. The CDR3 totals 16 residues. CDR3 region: CAWSGPRTGISYEQYF. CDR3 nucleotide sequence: TGTGCCTGGAGTGGACCCCGGACAGGGATCTCCTACGAGCAGTACTTC.

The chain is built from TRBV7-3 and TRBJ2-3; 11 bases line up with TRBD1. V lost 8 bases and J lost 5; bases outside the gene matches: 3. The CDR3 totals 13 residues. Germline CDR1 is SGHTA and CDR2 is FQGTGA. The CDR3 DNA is TGTGCCAGCGGGACAGGGGGTTTAGATACGCAGTATTTT. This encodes CASGTGGLDTQYF.

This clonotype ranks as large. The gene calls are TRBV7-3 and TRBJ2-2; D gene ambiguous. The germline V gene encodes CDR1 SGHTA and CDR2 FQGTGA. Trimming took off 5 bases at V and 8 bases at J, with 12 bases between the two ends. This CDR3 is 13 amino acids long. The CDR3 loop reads CASSRLSVGELFF. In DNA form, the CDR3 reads TGTGCCAGCAGCCGACTTTCTGTGGGGGAGCTGTTTTTT. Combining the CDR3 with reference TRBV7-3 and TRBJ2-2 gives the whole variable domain GAGVSQTPSNKVTEKGKYVELRCDPISGHTALYWYRQSLGQGPEFLIYFQGTGAADDSGLPNDRFFAVRPEGSVSTLKIQRTERGDSAVYLCASSRLSVGELFFGEGSRLTVL.

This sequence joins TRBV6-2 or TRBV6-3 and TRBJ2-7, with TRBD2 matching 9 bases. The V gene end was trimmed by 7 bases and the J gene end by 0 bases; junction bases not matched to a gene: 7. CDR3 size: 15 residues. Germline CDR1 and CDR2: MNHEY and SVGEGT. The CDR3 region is CASNIAGAGSYEQYF. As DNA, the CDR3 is TGTGCCAGCAACATAGCGGGGGCAGGCTCCTACGAGCAGTACTTC.

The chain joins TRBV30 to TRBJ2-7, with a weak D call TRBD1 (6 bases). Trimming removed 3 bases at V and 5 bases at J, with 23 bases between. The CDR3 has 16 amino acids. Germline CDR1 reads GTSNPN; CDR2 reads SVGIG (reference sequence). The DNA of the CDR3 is TGTGCCTGGAGGGGGACACGGACAGCCCCCCACCACGAGCAGTACTTC. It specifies CAWRGTRTAPHHEQYF.

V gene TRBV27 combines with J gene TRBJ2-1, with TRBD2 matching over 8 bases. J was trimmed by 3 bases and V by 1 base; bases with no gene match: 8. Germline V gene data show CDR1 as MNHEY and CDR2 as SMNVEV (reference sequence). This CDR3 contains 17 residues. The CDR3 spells CASSLLFTGTSYNEQFF. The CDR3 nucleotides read TGTGCCAGCAGTTTATTATTCACCGGGACTAGCTACAATGAGCAGTTCTTC.

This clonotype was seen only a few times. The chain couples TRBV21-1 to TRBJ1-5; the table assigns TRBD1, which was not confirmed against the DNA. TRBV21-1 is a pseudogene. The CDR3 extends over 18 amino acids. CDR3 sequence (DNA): TGTGCCAGCAGCAAAGAGGGCGTCAGGCCGGGTGGCAATCAGCCCCAGCATTTT. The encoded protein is CASSKEGVRPGGNQPQHF.

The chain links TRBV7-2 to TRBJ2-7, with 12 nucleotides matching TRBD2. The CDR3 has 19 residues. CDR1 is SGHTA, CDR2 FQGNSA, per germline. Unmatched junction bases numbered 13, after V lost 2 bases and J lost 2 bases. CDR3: CASSLLFASGRVGAYEQYF. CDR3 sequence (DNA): TGTGCCAGCAGCTTATTATTTGCTAGCGGGAGGGTTGGGGCCTACGAGCAGTACTTC.

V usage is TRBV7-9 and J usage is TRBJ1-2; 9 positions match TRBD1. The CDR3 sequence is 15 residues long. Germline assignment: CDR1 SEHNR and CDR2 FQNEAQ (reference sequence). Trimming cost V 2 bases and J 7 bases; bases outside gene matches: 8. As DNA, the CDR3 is TGTGCCAGCAGCTTAAGCACAGGGGGCGATTCTGGCTACACCTTC. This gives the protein CASSLSTGGDSGYTF.

CDR3 coding DNA: TGTGCCAGTAGTTCCTGGGACGGAACCTACGAGCAGTACTTC. Translation gives CASSSWDGTYEQYF. This chain connects TRBV19 to TRBJ2-7; D tentatively fits TRBD1 or TRBD2 (5 bases each). Deletions cut 5 bases from V and 2 bases from J, with 13 bases between. The CDR3 length is 14 residues. The germline V gene encodes CDR1 LNHDA and CDR2 SQIVND (reference sequence).

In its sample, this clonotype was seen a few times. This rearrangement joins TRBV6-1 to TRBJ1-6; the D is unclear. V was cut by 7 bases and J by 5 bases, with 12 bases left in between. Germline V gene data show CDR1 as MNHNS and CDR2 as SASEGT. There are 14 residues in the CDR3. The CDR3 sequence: CASKRELNNSPLHF. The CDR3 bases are TGTGCCAGCAAAAGGGAACTAAATAATTCACCCCTCCACTTT.

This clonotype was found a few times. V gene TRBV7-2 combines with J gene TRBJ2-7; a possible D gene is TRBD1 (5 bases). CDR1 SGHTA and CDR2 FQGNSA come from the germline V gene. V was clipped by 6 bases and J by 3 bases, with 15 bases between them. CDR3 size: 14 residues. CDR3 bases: TGTGCCAGCAGGGCAGGGTCCGTTAACTACGAGCAGTACTTC. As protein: CASRAGSVNYEQYF. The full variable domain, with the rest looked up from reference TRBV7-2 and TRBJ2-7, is GAGVSQSPSNKVTEKGKDVELRCDPISGHTALYWYRQSLGQGLEFLIYFQGNSAPDKSGLPSDRFSAERTGGSVSTLTIQRTQQEDSAVYLCASRAGSVNYEQYFGPGTRLTVT.

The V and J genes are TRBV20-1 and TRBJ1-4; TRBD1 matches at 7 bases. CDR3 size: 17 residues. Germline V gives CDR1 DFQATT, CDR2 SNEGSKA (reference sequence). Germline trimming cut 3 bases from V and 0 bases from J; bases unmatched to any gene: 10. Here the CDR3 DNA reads TGCAGTGCTAGTCCAAAAAACCAGGGGGCAACTAATGAAAAACTGTTTTTT. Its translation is CSASPKNQGATNEKLFF.

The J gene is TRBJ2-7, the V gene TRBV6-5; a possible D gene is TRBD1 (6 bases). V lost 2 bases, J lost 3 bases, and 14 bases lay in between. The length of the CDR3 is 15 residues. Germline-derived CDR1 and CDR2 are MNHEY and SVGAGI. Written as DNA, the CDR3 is TGTGCCAGCAGTTACATTCTGGGACAAGGCTACGAGCAGTACTTC. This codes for CASSYILGQGYEQYF.

CDR3 bases: TGTGCCAGTAGTTTTGCGACTAGCGGGACGAGCTCCTACAATGAGCAGTTCTTC. Amino acids: CASSFATSGTSSYNEQFF. The J gene is TRBJ2-1, the V gene TRBV19; 11 bases align to TRBD2. The CDR3 covers 18 residues. Per germline, CDR1 LNHDA and CDR2 SQIVND (reference sequence). V was clipped by 5 bases and J by 0 bases; unmatched bases: 9.

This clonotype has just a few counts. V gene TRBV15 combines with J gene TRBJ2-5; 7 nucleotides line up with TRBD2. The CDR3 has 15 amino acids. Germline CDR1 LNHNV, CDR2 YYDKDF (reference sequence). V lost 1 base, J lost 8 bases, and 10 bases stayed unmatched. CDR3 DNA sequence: TGTGCCACCAGCAGAGGCGACTTAGGAGCGGGAACCCAGTACTTC. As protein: CATSRGDLGAGTQYF.

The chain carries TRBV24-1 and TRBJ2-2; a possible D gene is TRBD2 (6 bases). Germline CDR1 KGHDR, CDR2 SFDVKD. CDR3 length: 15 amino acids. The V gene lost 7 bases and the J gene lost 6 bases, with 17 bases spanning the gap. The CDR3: CATRAGLSPAGELFF. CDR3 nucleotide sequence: TGTGCCACCAGGGCGGGACTGTCGCCTGCCGGGGAGCTGTTTTTT.

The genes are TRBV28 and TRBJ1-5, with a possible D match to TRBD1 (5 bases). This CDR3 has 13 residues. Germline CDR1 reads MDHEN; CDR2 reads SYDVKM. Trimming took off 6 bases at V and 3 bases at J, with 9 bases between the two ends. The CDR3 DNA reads TGTGCCAGCAGACGGGACCTCAATCAGCCCCAGCATTTT. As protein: CASRRDLNQPQHF.

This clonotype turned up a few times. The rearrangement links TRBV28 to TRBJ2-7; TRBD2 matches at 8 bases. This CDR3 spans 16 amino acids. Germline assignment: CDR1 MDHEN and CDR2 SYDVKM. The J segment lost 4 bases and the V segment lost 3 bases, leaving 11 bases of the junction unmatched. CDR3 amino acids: CASSFDRLRGRYEQYF. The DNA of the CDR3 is TGTGCCAGCAGTTTCGATCGACTACGCGGGAGGTACGAGCAGTACTTC.

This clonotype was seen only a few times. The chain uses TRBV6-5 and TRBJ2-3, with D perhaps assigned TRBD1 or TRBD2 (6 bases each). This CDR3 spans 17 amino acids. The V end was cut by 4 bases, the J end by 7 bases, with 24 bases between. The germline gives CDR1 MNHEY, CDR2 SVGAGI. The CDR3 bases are TGTGCCAGCAGTTCCCGTCGACAGGAGGGGATGCAGAATACGCAGTATTTT. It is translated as CASSSRRQEGMQNTQYF.

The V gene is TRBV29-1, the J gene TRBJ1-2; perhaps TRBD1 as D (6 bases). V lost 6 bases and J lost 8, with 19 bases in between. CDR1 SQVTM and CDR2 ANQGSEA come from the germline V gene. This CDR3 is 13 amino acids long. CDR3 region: CSVSGGLSGGYTF. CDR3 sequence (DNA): TGCAGCGTCTCCGGGGGCCTTTCGGGCGGCTACACCTTC.

Written as DNA, the CDR3 is TGTGCCAGCAGCTTGGGAGACACGGCTGAAGCTTTCTTT. Its protein product is CASSLGDTAEAFF. This chain links TRBV11-3 with TRBJ1-1; D is undetermined. Germline CDR1 SGHNT, CDR2 YENEEA. The ends were cut back, 3 bases at V and 6 bases at J, with 11 bases in the middle. The CDR3 totals 13 residues.

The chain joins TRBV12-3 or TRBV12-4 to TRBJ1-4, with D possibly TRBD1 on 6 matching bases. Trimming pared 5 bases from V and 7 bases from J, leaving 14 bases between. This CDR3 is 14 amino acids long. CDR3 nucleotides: TGTGCCAGCAGTCCGAGGACAGCGGGTGAAAAACTGTTTTTT. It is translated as CASSPRTAGEKLFF.